This TCR beta chain originates from a study of OX40 agonist ivuxolimab in advanced cancers. The method was immunoSEQ multiplex PCR; TCRdb's version includes in-frame clones alone and lacks a portion of them. The table lists 100,000 to 150,000 clones, approximately 94% of them singletons. V was pared by 0 bases and J by 6 bases, with 17 bases between. Germline values: CDR1 MGHRA, CDR2 YSYEKL. The CDR3 loop spans 17 amino acids. Sequences were derived from CD4+ or CD8+ T cells sorted from blood, sampled in a trial of the OX40 agonist ivuxolimab. The source is an adult with an advanced solid tumor such as melanoma, head and neck, liver or kidney cancer. This chain joins TRBV4-1 and TRBJ1-4; weak D call: TRBD1 (5 bases). CDR3 region: CASSQEVLGRVDEKLFF. As DNA, the CDR3 is TGCGCCAGCAGCCAAGAGGTTCTCGGCAGGGTTGATGAAAAACTGTTTTTT.